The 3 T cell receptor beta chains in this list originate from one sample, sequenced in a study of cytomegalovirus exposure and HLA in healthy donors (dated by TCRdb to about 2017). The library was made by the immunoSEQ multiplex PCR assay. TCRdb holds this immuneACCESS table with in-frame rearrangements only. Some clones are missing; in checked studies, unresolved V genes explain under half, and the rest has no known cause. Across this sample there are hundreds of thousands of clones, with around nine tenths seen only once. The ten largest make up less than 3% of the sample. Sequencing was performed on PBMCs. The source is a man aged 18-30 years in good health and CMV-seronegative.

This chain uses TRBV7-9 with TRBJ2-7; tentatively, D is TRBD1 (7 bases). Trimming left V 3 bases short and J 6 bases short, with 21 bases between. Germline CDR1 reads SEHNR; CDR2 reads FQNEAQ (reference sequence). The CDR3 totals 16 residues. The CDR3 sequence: CASSFRGGGDYGEQYF. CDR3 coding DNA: TGTGCCAGCAGCTTTCGCGGAGGGGGCGATTACGGCGAGCAGTACTTC.

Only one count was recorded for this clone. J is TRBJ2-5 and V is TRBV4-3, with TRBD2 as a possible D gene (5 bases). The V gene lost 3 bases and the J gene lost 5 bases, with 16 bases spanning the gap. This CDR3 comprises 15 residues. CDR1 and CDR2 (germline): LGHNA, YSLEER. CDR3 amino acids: CASSQRGAVPETQYF. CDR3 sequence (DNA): TGCGCCAGCAGCCAGAGAGGAGCGGTCCCCGAGACCCAGTACTTC.

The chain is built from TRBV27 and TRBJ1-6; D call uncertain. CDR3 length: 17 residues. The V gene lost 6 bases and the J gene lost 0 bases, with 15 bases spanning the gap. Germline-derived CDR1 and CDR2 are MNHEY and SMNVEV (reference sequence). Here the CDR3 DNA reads TGTGCCAGCAGCCCCCGGGGAGCTAGCTCCTATAATTCACCCCTCCACTTT. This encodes CASSPRGASSYNSPLHF.